The 4 T cell receptor beta chains below were found in one sample sequenced in a study of regulatory T cells in long-lasting Graves disease. Time point noted: persistent/refractory GD, antithyroid drugs over 5 years with positive TRAb. PBMCs were the source of the RNA used for TCR sequencing. CDR3 regions were amplified by Arm-PCR using iRepertoire HTBI primers to build TCR beta libraries. TCRdb used MiXCR to reprocess the multiplex PCR reads, holding one entry per CDR3 protein. The repertoire holds 300,000 to 500,000 distinct CDR3 sequences, with less than 25% as singletons. The sample in question was peripheral blood mononuclear cells (PBMCs), obtained when the disease was refractory, from a patient treated with antithyroid drugs. These TCRs come from a female donor with Graves disease.

Many counts were recorded for this clonotype. This chain uses TRBV12-3 or TRBV12-4 with TRBJ1-5; D gene unclear. The CDR3 spans 18 residues. Trimming pared 3 bases from V and 5 bases from J, leaving 23 bases between. CDR3 in DNA: TGTGCCAGCAGTTTTGCCCCTAGAGACACCCTAATTGATCAGCCCCAGCATTTT. It encodes CASSFAPRDTLIDQPQHF.

To note about this clonotype: A read error may account for a junction end that differs from germline. This chain joins TRBV6-5 and TRBJ1-1; D is uncertain. The CDR3 spans 14 residues. CDR1 is MNHEY, CDR2 SVGAGI, per germline. CDR3 nucleotide sequence: TGTGCCAGCACTTACTCCGGTGGGAACACTGAAGCTTTCTTT. Translated, it gives CASTYSGGNTEAFF.

This clonotype has a count of ten or more. The chain carries TRBV11-2 and TRBJ2-7, with 8 bases lining up with TRBD1. This CDR3 is built from 14 residues. The ends lost 4 bases at V and 4 bases at J; junction bases unmatched: 6. Germline lookup yields CDR1 SGHAT and CDR2 FQNNGV. The CDR3 spells CASSSGTGAYEQYF. The CDR3 bases are TGTGCCAGCAGCTCCGGGACAGGTGCTTACGAGCAGTACTTC.

This clonotype was detected many times. V usage is TRBV7-2 and J usage is TRBJ2-7, with D unclear. V was cut by 2 bases and J by 1 base, with 9 bases left in between. The V gene's germline CDR1 is SGHTA and CDR2 FQGNSA. The CDR3 consists of 14 residues. The CDR3 nucleotides read TGTGCCAGCAGCTTAAGGCTAGGATCCTACGAGCAGTACTTC. Protein: CASSLRLGSYEQYF.